The 4 T cell receptor beta chains below come from one sample, sequenced in a study of CD8+CD57+ T cells in acquired aplastic anemia. TCR beta VDJ and CDR3 profiles were obtained from a genomic DNA template. A single record per CDR3 protein comes from TCRdb applying MiXCR to the reads. The data contain about 190,000 distinct CDR3 sequences, about half of them singletons. Material for sequencing was sorted CD4+, CD8+, or CD8+CD57+ T cells (not recorded which) from PBMCs. The source of these receptors is a human donor in good health, serving as a control.

This clonotype was detected ten times or more. The chain is built from TRBV6-2 or TRBV6-3 and TRBJ2-2, with 8 positions matching TRBD1. CDR1 is MNHEY, CDR2 SVGEGT, per germline. This CDR3 is built from 16 residues. Unmatched junction bases numbered 4, after V lost 3 bases and J lost 1 base. CDR3 amino acids: CASSYGGTGNTGELFF. DNA for the CDR3: TGTGCCAGCAGTTATGGTGGGACAGGGAACACCGGGGAGCTGTTTTTT.

V usage is TRBV20-1 and J usage is TRBJ2-3, with 11 nucleotides matching TRBD2. With 1 base clipped from V and 7 bases from J, the junction kept 1 base outside the gene matches. The CDR3 runs 13 residues. The germline V gene encodes CDR1 DFQATT and CDR2 SNEGSKA (reference sequence). The chain's CDR3 is CSARGTSGYTQYF. CDR3 nucleotides: TGCAGTGCTAGAGGGACTAGCGGGTATACGCAGTATTTT.

This clonotype has ten or more counts. CDR3 DNA sequence: TGCGCCAGCAGCCAAAGATCGTTCCGGGACAGCCGCTCCTACGAGCAGTACTTC. Protein sequence: CASSQRSFRDSRSYEQYF. The chain combines TRBV4-3 with TRBJ2-7; TRBD1 aligns across 7 bases. V trimming: 2 bases; J trimming: 0 bases; junction bases outside the gene matches: 13. CDR1 LGHNA and CDR2 YSLEER come from the germline V gene. The CDR3 runs 18 residues.

The chain uses TRBV24-1 and TRBJ1-2; 7 nucleotides agree with TRBD1. With 7 bases clipped from V and 5 bases from J, the junction kept 12 bases outside the gene matches. CDR1 is KGHDR, CDR2 SFDVKD, per germline. There are 15 residues in the CDR3. The CDR3 DNA sequence: TGTGCCACCAGCCCTACCCGGGACAGCGCTTATGGCTACACCTTC. It is translated as CATSPTRDSAYGYTF.